The clone carrying this T cell receptor beta chain was seen only a few times. This sample was included in a study of T-cell reconstitution after alpha-beta-depleted transplantation in children. J lost 3 bases, V lost 1 base, and 21 bases had no gene match. Germline CDR1 is DFQATT and CDR2 is SNEGSKA (reference sequence). The CDR3 has 20 residues. Library preparation (for TCRbeta) was performed with unique molecular identifiers. A single record per CDR3 protein comes from TCRdb applying MiXCR to the PCR reads. This sample has some 500,000 distinct CDR3 sequences, with about 17% found just once. The V and J genes are TRBV20-1 and TRBJ2-1; the match to TRBD1 covers 7 bases. The clonotype comes from a human donor who donated a stem cell graft to a child with acute lymphoblastic leukemia. This specimen was PBMCs from the stem cell graft donor, taken from the stem cell graft. The CDR3 DNA sequence: TGCAGTGCTAGAGCCTACCAGGGACAGATACAATTTTTCAACTACAATGAGCAGTTCTTC. Encoded protein: CSARAYQGQIQFFNYNEQFF.